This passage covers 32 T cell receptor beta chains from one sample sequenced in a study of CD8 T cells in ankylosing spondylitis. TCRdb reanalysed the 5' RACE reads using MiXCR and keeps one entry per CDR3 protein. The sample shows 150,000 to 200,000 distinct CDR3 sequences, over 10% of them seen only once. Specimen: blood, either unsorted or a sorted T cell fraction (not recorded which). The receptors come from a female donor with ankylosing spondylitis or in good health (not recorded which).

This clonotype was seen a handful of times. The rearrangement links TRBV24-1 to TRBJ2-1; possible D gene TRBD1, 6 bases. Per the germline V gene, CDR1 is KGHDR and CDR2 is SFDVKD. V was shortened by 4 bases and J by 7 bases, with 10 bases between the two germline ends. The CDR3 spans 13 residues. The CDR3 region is CATSDQGRNEQFF. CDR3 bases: TGTGCCACCAGTGACCAGGGGCGGAATGAGCAGTTCTTC.

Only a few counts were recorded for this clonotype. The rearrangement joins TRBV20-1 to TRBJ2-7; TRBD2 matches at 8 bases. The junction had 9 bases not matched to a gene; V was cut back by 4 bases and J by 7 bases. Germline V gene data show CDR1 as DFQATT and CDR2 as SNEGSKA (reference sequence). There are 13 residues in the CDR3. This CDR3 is CSATTGTSPEQYF. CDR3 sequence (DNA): TGCAGTGCTACCACCGGGACTAGTCCAGAGCAGTACTTC.

The CDR3 region is CASSLAPGTGGYEQYF. The CDR3 coding sequence is TGCGCCAGCAGCTTGGCCCCCGGGACAGGGGGCTACGAGCAGTACTTC. The chain carries TRBV5-1 and TRBJ2-7; 11 positions match TRBD1. CDR3 length equals 16 residues. V dropped 0 bases and J dropped 3; count of bases not matched to a gene: 5. CDR1 is SGHRS, CDR2 YFSETQ, per germline.

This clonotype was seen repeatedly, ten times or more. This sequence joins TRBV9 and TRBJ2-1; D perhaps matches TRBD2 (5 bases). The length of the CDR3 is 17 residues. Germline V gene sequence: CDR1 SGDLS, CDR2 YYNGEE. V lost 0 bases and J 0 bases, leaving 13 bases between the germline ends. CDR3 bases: TGTGCCAGCAGCGTAGGGCCTGGACTTGCCTCCTACAATGAGCAGTTCTTC. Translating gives CASSVGPGLASYNEQFF.

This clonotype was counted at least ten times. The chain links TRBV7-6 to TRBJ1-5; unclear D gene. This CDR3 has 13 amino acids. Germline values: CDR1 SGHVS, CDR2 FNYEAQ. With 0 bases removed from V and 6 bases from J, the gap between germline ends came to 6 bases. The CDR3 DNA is TGTGCCAGCAGCTTAGCGGAGGGTCAGCCCCAGCATTTT. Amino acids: CASSLAEGQPQHF.

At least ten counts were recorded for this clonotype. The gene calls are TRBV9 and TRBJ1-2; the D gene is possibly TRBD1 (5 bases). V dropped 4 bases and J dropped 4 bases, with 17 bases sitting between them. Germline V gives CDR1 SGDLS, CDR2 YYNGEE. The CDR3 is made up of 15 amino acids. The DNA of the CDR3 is TGTGCCAGCAGCCCAGGTTCCGGGACCAGCTATGGCTACACCTTC. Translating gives CASSPGSGTSYGYTF. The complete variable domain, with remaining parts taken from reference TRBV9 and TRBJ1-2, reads DSGVTQTPKHLITATGQRVTLRCSPRSGDLSVYWYQQSLDQGLQFLIQYYNGEERAKGNILERFSAQQFPDLHSELNLSSLELGDSALYFCASSPGSGTSYGYTFGSGTRLTVV.

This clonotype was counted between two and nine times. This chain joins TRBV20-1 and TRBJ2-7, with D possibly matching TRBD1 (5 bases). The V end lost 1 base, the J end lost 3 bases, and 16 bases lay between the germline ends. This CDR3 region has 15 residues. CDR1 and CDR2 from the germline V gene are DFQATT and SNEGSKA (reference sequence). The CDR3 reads CSARVITGESYEQYF. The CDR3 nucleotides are TGCAGTGCTAGAGTCATAACAGGAGAAAGCTACGAGCAGTACTTC.

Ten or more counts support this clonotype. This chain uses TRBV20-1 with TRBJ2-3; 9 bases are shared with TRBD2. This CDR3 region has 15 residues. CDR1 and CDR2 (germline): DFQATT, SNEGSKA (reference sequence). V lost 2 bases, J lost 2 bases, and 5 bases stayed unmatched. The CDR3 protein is CSARSPSGDTDTQYF. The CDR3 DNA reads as TGCAGTGCTAGATCGCCTAGCGGGGACACAGATACGCAGTATTTT.

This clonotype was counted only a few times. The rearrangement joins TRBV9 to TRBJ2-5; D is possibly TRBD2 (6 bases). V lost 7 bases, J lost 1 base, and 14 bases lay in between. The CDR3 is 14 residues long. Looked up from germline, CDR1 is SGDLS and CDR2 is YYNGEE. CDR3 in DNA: TGTGCCAGCGGGGGGAACCCACGCCAAGAGACCCAGTACTTC. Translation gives CASGGNPRQETQYF.

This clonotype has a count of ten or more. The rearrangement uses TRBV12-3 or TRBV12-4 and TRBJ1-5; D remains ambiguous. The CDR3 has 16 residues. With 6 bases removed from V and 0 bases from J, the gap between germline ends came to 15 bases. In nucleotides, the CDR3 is TGTGCCAGCAGGGGCCGGGGTTCCTATAGCAATCAGCCCCAGCATTTT. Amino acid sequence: CASRGRGSYSNQPQHF.

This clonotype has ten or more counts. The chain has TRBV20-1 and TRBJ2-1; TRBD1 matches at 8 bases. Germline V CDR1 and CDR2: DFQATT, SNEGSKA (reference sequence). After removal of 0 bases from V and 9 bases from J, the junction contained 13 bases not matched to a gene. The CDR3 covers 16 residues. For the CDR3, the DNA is TGCAGTGCTAGAGATCCTTCAGGGGGCGATTCGGGTGAGCAGTTCTTC. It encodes CSARDPSGGDSGEQFF.

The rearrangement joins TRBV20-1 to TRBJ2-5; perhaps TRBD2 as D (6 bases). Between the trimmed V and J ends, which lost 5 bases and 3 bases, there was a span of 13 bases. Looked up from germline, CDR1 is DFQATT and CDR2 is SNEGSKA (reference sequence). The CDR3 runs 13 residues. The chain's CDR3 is CSADTLAEETQYF. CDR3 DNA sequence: TGCAGTGCTGACACTTTAGCGGAAGAGACCCAGTACTTC.

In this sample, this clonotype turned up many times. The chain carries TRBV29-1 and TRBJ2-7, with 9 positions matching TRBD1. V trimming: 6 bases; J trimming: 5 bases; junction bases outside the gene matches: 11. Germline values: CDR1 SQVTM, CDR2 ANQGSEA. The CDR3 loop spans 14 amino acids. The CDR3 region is CSVVWGTGPDEQYF. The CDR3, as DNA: TGCAGCGTCGTATGGGGGACAGGGCCGGACGAGCAGTACTTC.

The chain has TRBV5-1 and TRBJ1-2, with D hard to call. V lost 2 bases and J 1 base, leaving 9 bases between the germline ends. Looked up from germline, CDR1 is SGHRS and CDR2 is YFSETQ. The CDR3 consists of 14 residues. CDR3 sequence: CASSFFSYNYGYTF. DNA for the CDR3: TGCGCCAGCAGCTTCTTCAGCTATAACTATGGCTACACCTTC.

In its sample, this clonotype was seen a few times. The CDR3 loop reads CSAEAPAVQETQYF. The CDR3 DNA reads TGCAGTGCTGAAGCGCCCGCCGTCCAAGAGACCCAGTACTTC. This rearrangement joins TRBV20-1 to TRBJ2-5; D is uncertain. This CDR3 spans 14 amino acids. Germline V gene data show CDR1 as DFQATT and CDR2 as SNEGSKA (reference sequence). Trimming took off 5 bases at V and 1 base at J, with 14 bases between the two ends.

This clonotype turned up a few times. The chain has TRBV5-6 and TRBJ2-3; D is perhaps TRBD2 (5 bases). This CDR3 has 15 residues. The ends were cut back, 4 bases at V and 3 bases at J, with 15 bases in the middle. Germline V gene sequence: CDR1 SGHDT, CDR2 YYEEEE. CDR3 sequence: CASSPLDRGTDTQYF. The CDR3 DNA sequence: TGTGCCAGCAGCCCGCTTGACCGGGGTACAGATACGCAGTATTTT.

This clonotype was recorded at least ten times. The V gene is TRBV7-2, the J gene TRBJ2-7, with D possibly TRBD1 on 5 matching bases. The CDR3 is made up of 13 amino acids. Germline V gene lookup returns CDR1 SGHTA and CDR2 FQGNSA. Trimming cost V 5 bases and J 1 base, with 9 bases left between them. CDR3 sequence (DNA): TGTGCCAGCAGCCCTAAGGGGTCCTACGAGCAGTACTTC. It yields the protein CASSPKGSYEQYF. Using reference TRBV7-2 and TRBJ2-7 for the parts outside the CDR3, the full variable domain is GAGVSQSPSNKVTEKGKDVELRCDPISGHTALYWYRQSLGQGLEFLIYFQGNSAPDKSGLPSDRFSAERTGGSVSTLTIQRTQQEDSAVYLCASSPKGSYEQYFGPGTRLTVT.

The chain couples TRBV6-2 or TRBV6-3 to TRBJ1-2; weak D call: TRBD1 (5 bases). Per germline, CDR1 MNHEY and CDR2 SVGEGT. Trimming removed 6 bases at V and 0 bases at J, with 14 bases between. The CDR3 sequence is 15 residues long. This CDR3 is CASSVGGLANYGYTF. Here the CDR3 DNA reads TGTGCCAGCAGCGTCGGGGGACTAGCTAACTATGGCTACACCTTC.

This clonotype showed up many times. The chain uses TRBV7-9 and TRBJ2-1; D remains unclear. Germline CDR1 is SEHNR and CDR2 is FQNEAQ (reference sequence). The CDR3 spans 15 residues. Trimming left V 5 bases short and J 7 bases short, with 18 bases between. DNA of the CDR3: TGTGCCAGCAGCGCCGGGCCTCCCAATAGGAATGAGCAGTTCTTC. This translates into CASSAGPPNRNEQFF.

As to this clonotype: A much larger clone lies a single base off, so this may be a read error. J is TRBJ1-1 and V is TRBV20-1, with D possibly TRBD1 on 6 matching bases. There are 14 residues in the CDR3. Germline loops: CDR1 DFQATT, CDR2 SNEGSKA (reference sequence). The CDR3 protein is CGVRGMRGNTEAFF. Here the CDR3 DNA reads TGCGGCGTAAGGGGGATGCGGGGCAACACTGAAGCTTTCTTT.

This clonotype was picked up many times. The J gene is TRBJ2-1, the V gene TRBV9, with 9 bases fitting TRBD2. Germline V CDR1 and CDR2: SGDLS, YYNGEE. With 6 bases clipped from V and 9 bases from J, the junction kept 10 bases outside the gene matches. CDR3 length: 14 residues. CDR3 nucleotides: TGTGCCAGCAACGAGTGGGGCGGGGGGGGTGAGCAGTTCTTC. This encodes CASNEWGGGGEQFF.

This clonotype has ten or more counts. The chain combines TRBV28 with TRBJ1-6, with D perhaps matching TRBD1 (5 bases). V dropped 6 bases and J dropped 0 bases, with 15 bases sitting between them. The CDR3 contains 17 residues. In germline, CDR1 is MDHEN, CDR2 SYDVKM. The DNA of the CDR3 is TGTGCCAGCAGAGAACCGGGGCCAAGCTCCTATAATTCACCCCTCCACTTT. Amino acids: CASREPGPSSYNSPLHF.

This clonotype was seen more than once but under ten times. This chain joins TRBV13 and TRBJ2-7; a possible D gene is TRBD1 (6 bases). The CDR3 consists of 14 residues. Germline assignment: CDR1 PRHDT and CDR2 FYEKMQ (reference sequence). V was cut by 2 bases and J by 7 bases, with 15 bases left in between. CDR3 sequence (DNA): TGTGCCAGCAGCTTAACAGGGACGTATTTAGAGCAGTACTTC. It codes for CASSLTGTYLEQYF.

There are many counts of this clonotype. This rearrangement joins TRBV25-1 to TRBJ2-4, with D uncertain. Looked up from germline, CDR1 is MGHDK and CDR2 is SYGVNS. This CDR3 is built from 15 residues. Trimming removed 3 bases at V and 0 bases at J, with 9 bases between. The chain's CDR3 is CASSDSELAKNIQYF. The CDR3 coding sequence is TGTGCCAGCAGTGATTCAGAGCTAGCCAAAAACATTCAGTACTTC.

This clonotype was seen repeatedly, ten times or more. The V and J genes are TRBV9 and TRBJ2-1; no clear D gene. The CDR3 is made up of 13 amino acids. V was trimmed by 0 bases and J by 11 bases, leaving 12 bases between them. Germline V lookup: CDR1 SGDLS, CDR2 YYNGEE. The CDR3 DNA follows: TGTGCCAGCAGCGTAGAGGTGGGTTCACAGCAGTTCTTC. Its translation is CASSVEVGSQQFF.

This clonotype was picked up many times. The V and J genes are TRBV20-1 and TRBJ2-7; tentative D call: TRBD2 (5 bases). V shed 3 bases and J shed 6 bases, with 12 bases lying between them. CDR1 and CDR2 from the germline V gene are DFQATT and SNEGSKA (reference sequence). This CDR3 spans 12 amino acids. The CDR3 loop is CSASAAELEQYF. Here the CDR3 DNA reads TGCAGTGCTAGTGCAGCGGAGCTCGAGCAGTACTTC.

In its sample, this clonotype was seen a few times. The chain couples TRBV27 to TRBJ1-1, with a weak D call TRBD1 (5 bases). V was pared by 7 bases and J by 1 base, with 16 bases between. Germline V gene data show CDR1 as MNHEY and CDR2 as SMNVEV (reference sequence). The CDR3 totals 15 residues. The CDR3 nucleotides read TGTGCCAGCAACCGAGGAAGGGGATCGAACACTGAAGCTTTCTTT. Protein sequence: CASNRGRGSNTEAFF.

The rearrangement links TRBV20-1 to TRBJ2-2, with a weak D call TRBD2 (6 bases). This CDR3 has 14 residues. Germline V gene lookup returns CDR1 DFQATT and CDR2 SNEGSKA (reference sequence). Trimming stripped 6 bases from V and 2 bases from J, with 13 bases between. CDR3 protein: CSAPGTLNTGELFF. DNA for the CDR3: TGCAGTGCCCCTGGGACTCTAAACACCGGGGAGCTGTTTTTT.

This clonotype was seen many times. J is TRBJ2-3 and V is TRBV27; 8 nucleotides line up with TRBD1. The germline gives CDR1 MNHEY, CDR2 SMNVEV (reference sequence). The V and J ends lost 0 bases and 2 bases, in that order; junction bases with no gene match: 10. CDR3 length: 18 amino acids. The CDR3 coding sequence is TGTGCCAGCAGTTTATCGGGGCACAGGGGGTTTCACACAGATACGCAGTATTTT. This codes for CASSLSGHRGFHTDTQYF.

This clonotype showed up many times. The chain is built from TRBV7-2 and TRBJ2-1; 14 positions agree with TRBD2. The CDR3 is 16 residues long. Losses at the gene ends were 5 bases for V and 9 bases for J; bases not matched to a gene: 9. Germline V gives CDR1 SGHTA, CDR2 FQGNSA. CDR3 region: CASSLRLAGGGVEQFF. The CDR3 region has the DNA TGTGCCAGCAGCCTTAGACTAGCGGGAGGGGGGGTTGAGCAGTTCTTC.

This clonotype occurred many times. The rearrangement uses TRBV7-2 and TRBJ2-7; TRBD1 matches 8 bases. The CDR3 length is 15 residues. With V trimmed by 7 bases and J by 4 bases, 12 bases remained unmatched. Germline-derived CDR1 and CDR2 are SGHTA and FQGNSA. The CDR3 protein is CASTESPGGIYEQYF. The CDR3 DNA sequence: TGTGCCAGCACCGAGTCCCCAGGGGGCATTTACGAGCAGTACTTC. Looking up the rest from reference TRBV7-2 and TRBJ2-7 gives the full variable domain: GAGVSQSPSNKVTEKGKDVELRCDPISGHTALYWYRQSLGQGLEFLIYFQGNSAPDKSGLPSDRFSAERTGGSVSTLTIQRTQQEDSAVYLCASTESPGGIYEQYFGPGTRLTVT.

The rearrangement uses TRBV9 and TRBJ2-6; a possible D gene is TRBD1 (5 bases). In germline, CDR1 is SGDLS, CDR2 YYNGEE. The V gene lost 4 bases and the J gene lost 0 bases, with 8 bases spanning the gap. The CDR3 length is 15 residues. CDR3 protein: CASSRDSSGANVLTF. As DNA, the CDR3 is TGTGCCAGCAGCCGAGACAGCTCTGGGGCCAACGTCCTGACTTTC.